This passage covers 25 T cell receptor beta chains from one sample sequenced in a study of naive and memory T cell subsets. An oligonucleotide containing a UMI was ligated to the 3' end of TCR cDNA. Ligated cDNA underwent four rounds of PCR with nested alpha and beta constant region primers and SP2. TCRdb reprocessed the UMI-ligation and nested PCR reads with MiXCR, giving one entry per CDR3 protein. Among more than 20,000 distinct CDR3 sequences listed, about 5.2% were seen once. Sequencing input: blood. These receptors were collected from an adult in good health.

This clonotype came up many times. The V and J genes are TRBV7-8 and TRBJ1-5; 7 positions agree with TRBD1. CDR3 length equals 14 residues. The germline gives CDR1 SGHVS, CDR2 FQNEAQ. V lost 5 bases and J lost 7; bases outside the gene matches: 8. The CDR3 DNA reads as TGTGCCAGCAGCCTCCACAGGGGAAAGCAGCCCCAGCATTTT. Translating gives CASSLHRGKQPQHF.

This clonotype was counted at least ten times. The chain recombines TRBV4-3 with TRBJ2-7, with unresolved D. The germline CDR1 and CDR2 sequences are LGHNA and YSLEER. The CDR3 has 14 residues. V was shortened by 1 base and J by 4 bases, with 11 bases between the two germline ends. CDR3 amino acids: CASSQAGFGYEQYF. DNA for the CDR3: TGCGCCAGCAGCCAAGCGGGTTTCGGTTACGAGCAGTACTTC.

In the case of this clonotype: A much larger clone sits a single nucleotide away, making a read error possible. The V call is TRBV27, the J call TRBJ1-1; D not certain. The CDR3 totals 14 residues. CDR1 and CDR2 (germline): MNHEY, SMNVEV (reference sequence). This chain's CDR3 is CASSLIRGSTGAFF. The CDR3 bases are TGTGCCAGCAGTTTAATAAGAGGGAGCACTGGAGCTTTCTTT.

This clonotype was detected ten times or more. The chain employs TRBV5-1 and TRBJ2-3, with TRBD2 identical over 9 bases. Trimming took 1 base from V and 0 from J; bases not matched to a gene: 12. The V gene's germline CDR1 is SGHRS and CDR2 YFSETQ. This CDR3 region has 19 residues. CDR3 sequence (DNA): TGCGCCAGCAGCTTGAGTCCAGCGGGAGGAGCGGTGAGCACAGATACGCAGTATTTT. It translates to CASSLSPAGGAVSTDTQYF. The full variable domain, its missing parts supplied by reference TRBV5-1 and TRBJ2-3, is KAGVTQTPRYLIKTRGQQVTLSCSPISGHRSVSWYQQTPGQGLQFLFEYFSETQRNKGNFPGRFSGRQFSNSRSEMNVSTLELGDSALYLCASSLSPAGGAVSTDTQYFGPGTRLTVL.

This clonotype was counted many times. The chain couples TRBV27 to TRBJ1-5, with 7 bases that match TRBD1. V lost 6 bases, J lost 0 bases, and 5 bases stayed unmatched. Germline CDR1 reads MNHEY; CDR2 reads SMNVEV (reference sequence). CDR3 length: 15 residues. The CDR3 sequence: CASSYTGDSNQPQHF. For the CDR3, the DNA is TGTGCCAGCAGCTACACAGGGGATAGCAATCAGCCCCAGCATTTT.

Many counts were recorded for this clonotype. CDR3 loop: CASSDRTGTDTQYF. The CDR3 DNA follows: TGTGCCAGCAGCGATAGGACAGGGACAGATACGCAGTATTTT. This chain links TRBV2 with TRBJ2-3, with 8 bases that match TRBD1. The CDR3 sequence is 14 residues long. J was trimmed by 3 bases and V by 6 bases; bases with no gene match: 5. Germline V gene data show CDR1 as SNHLY and CDR2 as FYNNEI. Combining the CDR3 with reference TRBV2 and TRBJ2-3 gives the whole variable domain EPEVTQTPSHQVTQMGQEVILRCVPISNHLYFYWYRQILGQKVEFLVSFYNNEISEKSEIFDDQFSVERPDGSNFTLKIRSTKLEDSAMYFCASSDRTGTDTQYFGPGTRLTVL.

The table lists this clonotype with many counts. The CDR3 DNA is TGTGCCAGCAGCCACGGACCCGAAACCTACGAGCAGTACTTC. This translates into CASSHGPETYEQYF. The V gene is TRBV7-8, the J gene TRBJ2-7; D not resolved. V was clipped by 5 bases and J by 2 bases, with 13 bases between them. The germline V gene encodes CDR1 SGHVS and CDR2 FQNEAQ. The CDR3 covers 14 residues.

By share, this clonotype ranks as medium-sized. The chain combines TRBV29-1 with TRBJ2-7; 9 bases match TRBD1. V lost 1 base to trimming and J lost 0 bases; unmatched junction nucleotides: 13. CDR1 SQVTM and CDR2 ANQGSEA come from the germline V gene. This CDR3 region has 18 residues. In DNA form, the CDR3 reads TGCAGCGTTGAAGCCCGGGACAGGGAAGGTTTGAGCTCCTACGAGCAGTACTTC. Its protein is CSVEARDREGLSSYEQYF.

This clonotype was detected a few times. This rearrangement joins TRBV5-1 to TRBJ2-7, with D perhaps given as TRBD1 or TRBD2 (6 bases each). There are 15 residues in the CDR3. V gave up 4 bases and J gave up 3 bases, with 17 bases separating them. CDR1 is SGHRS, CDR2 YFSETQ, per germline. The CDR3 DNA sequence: TGCGCCAGCAGCCTGAGGGGGACGGAGGGCTACGAGCAGTACTTC. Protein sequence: CASSLRGTEGYEQYF.

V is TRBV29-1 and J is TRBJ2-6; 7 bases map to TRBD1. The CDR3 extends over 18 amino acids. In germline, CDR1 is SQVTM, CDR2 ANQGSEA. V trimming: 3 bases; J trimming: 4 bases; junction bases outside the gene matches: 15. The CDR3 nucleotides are TGCAGCGTTGATTTGGATGGGACAGCCGGTGGGGGGGCCAACGTCCTGACTTTC. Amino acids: CSVDLDGTAGGGANVLTF. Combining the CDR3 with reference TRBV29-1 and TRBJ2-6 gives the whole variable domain SAVISQKPSRDICQRGTSLTIQCQVDSQVTMMFWYRQQPGQSLTLIATANQGSEATYESGFVIDKFPISRPNLTFSTLTVSNMSPEDSSIYLCSVDLDGTAGGGANVLTFGAGSRLTVL.

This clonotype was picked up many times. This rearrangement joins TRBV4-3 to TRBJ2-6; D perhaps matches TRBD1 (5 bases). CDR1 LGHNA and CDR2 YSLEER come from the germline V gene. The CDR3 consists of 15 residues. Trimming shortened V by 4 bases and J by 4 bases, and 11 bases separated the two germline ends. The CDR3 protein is CASSPGQDGANVLTF. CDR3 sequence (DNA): TGCGCCAGCAGCCCAGGACAAGACGGGGCCAACGTCCTGACTTTC.

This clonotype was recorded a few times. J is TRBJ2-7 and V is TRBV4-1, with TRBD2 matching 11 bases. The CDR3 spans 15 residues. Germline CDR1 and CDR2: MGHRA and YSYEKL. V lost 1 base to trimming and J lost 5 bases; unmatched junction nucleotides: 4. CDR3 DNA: TGCGCCAGCAGCCAAGCGACTAGCGGGATCGACGAGCAGTACTTC. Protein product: CASSQATSGIDEQYF.

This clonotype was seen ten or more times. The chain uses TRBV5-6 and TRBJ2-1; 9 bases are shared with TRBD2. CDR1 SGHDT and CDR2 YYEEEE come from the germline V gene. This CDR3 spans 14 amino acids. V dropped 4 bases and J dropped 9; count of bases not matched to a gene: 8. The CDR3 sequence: CASSPLAGVGEQFF. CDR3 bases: TGTGCCAGCAGCCCCTTAGCGGGAGTAGGTGAGCAGTTCTTC.

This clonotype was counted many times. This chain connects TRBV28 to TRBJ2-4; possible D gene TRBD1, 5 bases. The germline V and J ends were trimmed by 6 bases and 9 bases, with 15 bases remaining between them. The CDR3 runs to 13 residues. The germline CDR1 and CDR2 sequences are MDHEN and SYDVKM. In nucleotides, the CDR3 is TGTGCCAGCAGCCCCGGGCAGGGCGGCATTCAGTACTTC. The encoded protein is CASSPGQGGIQYF.

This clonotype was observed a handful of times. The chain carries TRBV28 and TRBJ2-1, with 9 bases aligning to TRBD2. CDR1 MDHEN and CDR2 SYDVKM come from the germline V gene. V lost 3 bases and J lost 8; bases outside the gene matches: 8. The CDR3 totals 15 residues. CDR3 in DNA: TGTGCCAGCAGTTTCTCCCTAGCGGGGTTAGATGAGCAGTTCTTC. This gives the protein CASSFSLAGLDEQFF.

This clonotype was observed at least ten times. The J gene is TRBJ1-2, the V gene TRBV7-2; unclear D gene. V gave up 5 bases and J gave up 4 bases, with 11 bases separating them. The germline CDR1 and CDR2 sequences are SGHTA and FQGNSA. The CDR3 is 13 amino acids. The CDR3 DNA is TGTGCCAGCAGCCCGCGGACCAGCTATGGCTACACCTTC. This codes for CASSPRTSYGYTF.

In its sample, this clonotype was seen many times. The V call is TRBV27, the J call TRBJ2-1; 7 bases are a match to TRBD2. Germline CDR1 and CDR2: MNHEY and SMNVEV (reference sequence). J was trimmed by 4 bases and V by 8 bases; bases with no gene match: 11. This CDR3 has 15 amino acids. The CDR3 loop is CASGGEAGGYNEQFF. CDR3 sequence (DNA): TGTGCCAGCGGGGGGGAGGCCGGCGGGTACAATGAGCAGTTCTTC.

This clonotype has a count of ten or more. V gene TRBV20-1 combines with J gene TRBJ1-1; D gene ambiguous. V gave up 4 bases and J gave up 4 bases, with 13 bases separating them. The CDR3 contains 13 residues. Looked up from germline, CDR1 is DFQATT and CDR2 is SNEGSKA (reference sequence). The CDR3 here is CSAKLEVGTEAFF. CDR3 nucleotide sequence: TGCAGTGCTAAATTGGAGGTGGGCACTGAAGCTTTCTTT.

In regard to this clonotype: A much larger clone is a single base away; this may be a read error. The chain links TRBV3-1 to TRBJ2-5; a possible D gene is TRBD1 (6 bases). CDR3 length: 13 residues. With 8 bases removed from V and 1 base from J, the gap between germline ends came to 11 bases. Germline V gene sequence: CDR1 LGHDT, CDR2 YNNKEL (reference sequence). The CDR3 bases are TGTGCCAGCGGGGGCGGCACCCAAGAGACCCAGTACTTC. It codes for CASGGGTQETQYF.

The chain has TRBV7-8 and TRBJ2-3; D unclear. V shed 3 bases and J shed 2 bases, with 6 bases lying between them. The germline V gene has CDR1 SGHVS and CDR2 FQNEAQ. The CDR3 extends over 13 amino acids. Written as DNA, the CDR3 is TGTGCCAGCAGCTTTACGCCCACAGATACGCAGTATTTT. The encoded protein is CASSFTPTDTQYF.

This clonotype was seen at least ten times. Written as DNA, the CDR3 is TGTGCCAGCAGTTTATGGTCCCCGGCATGGGGAGGCACAGATACGCAGTATTTT. Translated, it gives CASSLWSPAWGGTDTQYF. The chain uses TRBV28 and TRBJ2-3; maybe TRBD2 (5 bases). The germline V gene has CDR1 MDHEN and CDR2 SYDVKM. This CDR3 comprises 18 residues. V was clipped by 0 bases and J by 1 base, with 17 bases between them.

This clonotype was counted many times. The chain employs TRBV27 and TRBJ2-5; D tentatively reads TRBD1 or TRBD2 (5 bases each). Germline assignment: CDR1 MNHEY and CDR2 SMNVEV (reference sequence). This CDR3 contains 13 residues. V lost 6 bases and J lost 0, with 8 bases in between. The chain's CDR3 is CASRGTNQETQYF. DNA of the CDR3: TGTGCCAGCAGAGGGACGAACCAAGAGACCCAGTACTTC.

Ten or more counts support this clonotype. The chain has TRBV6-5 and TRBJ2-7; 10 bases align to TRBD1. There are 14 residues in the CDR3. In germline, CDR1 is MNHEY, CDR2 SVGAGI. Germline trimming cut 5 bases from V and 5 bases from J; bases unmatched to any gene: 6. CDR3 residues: CASSRTGTGDEQYF. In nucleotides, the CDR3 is TGTGCCAGCAGTCGGACCGGGACAGGGGACGAGCAGTACTTC.

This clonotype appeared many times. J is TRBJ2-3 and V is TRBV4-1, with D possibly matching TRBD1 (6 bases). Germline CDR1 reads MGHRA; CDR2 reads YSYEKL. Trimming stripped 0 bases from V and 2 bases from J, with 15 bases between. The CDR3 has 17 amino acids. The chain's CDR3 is CASSQDEQGLVTDTQYF. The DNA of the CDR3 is TGCGCCAGCAGCCAAGATGAGCAGGGGTTGGTCACAGATACGCAGTATTTT.

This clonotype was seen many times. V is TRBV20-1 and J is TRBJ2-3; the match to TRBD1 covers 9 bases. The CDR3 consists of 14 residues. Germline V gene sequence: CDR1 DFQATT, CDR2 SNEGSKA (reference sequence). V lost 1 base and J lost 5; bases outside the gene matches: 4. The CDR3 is CSARAWTGEDTQYF. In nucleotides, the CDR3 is TGCAGTGCTAGAGCGTGGACAGGGGAAGATACGCAGTATTTT.